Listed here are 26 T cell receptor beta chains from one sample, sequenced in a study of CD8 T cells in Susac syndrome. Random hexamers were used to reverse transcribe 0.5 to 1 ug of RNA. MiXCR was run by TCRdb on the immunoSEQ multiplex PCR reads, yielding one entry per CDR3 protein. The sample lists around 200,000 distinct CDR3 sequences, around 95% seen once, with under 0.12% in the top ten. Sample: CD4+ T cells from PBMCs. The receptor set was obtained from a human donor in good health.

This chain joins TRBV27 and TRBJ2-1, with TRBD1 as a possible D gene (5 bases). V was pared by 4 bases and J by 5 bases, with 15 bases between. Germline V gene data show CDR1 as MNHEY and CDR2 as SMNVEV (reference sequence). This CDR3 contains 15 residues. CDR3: CASSSPQKGHNEQFF. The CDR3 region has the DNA TGTGCCAGCAGTTCCCCCCAAAAGGGGCACAATGAGCAGTTCTTC.

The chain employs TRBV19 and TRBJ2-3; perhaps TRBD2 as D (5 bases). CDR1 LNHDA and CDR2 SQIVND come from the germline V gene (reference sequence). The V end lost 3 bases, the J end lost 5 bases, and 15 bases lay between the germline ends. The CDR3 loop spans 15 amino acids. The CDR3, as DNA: TGTGCCAGTAGTATCGGAAGAGGGCGGAGAGATACGCAGTATTTT. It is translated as CASSIGRGRRDTQYF.

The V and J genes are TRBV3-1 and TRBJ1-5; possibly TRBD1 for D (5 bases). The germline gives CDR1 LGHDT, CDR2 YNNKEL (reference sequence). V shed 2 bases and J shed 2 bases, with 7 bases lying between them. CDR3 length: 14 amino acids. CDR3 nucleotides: TGTGCCAGCAGCCAATCGGGGGGCAATCAGCCCCAGCATTTT. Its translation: CASSQSGGNQPQHF.

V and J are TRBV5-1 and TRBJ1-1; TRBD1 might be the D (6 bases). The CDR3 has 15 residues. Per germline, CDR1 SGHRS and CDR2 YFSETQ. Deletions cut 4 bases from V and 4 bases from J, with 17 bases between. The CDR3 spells CASSLGGHEGTEAFF. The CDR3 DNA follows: TGCGCCAGCAGCCTGGGGGGGCACGAGGGCACTGAAGCTTTCTTT.

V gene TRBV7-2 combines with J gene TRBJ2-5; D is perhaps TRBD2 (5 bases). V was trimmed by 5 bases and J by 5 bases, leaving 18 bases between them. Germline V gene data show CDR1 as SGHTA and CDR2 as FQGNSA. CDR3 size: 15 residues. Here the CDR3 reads CASSLSLGSRETQYF. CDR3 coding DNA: TGTGCCAGCAGCCTTTCACTAGGGTCTCGGGAGACCCAGTACTTC.

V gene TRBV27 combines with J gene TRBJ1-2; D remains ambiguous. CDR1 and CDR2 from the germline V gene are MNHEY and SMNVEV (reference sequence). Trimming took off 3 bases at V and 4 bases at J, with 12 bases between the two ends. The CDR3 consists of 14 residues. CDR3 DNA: TGTGCCAGCAGTTTCTCCTCCAGGCCCTATGGCTACACCTTC. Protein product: CASSFSSRPYGYTF.

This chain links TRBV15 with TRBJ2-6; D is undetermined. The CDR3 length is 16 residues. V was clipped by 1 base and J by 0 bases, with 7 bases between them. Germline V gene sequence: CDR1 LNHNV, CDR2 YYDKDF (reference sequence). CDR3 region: CATSRGWLSGANVLTF. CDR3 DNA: TGTGCCACCAGCAGAGGCTGGCTCTCTGGGGCCAACGTCCTGACTTTC.

DNA for the CDR3: TGTGCCAGCAGCCGCGTACAAGGCCGTGGATCAGATACGCAGTATTTT. Translating it yields CASSRVQGRGSDTQYF. This sequence joins TRBV7-6 and TRBJ2-3; D ambiguous. The CDR3 is 16 amino acids. Germline V gives CDR1 SGHVS, CDR2 FNYEAQ. The germline V and J ends were trimmed by 5 bases and 4 bases, with 19 bases remaining between them.

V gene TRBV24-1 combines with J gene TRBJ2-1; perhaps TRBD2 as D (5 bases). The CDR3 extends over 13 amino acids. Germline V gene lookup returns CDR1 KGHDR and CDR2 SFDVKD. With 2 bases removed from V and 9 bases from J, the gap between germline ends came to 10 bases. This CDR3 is CATSDSGMREQFF. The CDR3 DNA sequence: TGTGCCACCAGTGATTCGGGGATGCGTGAGCAGTTCTTC.

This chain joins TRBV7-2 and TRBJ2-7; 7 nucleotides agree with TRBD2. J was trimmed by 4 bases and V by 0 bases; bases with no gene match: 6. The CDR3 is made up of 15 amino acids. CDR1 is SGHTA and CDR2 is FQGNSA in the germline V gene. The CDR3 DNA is TGTGCCAGCAGCTTAGCAGGGAGGGGCTCTTACGAGCAGTACGTC. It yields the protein CASSLAGRGSYEQYV.

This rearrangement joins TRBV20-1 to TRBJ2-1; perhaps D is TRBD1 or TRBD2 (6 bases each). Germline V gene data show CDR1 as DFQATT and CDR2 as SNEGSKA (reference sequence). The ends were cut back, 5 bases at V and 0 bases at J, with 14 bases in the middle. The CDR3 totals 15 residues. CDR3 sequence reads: CSAASRGLSYNEQFF. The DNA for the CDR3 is TGCAGTGCTGCCTCCAGGGGACTCTCCTACAATGAGCAGTTCTTC.

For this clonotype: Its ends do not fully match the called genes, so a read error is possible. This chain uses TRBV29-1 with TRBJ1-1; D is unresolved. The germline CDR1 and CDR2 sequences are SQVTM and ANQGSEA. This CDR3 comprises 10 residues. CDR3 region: CSVEGSRAFF. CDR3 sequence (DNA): TGCAGCGTAGAAGGGTCCCGAGCTTTCTTT.

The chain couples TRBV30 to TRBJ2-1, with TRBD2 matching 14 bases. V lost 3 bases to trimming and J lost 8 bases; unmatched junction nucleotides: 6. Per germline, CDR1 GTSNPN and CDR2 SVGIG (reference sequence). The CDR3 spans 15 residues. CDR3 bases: TGTGCCTGGAGAGGAGGGACTAGCGGGAGTCATGAGCAGTTCTTC. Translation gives CAWRGGTSGSHEQFF.

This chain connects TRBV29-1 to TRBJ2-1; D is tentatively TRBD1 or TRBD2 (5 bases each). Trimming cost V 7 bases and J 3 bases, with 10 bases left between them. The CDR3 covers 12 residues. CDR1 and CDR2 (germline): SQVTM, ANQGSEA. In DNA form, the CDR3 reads TGCAGCGGGAGGACAAGCTACAATGAGCAGTTCTTC. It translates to CSGRTSYNEQFF.

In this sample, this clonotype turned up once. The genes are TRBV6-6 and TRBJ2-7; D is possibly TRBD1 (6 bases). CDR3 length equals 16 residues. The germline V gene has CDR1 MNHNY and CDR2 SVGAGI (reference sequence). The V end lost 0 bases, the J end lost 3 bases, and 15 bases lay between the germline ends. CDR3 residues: CASSYSVDQGIYEQYF. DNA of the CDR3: TGTGCCAGCAGTTACTCGGTTGACCAGGGGATCTACGAGCAGTACTTC.

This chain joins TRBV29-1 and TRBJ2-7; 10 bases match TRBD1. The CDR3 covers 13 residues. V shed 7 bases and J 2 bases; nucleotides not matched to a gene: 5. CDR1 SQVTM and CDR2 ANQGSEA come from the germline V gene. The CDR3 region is CSARQGAAYEQYF. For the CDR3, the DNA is TGCAGCGCCCGACAGGGGGCCGCCTACGAGCAGTACTTC.

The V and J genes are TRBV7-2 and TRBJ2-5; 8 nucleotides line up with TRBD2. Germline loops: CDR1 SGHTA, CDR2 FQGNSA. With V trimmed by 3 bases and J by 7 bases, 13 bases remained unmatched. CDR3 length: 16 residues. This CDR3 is CASSFPPRSGGRTQYF. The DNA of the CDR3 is TGTGCCAGCAGCTTTCCCCCGAGGAGCGGGGGAAGGACCCAGTACTTC.

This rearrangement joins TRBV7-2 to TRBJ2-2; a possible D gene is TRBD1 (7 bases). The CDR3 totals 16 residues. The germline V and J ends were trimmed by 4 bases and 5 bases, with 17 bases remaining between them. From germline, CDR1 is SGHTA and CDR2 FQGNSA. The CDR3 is CASSSYAGQPTGELFF. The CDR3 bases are TGTGCCAGCAGCTCGTACGCGGGACAGCCTACCGGGGAGCTGTTTTTT. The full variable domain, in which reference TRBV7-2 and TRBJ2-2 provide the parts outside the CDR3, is GAGVSQSPSNKVTEKGKDVELRCDPISGHTALYWYRQSLGQGLEFLIYFQGNSAPDKSGLPSDRFSAERTGGSVSTLTIQRTQQEDSAVYLCASSSYAGQPTGELFFGEGSRLTVL.

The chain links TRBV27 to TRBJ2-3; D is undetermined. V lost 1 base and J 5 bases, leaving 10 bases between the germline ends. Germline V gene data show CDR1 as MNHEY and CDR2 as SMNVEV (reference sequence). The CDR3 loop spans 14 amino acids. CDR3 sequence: CASSLYTTRDTQYF. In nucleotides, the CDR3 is TGTGCCAGCAGTTTATATACGACCCGAGATACGCAGTATTTT.

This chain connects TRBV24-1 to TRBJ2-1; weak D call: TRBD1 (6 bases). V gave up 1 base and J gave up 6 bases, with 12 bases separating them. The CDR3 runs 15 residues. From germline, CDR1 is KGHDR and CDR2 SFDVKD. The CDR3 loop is CATSDFPGTTNEQFF. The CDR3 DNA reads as TGTGCCACCAGTGATTTTCCCGGGACAACCAATGAGCAGTTCTTC.

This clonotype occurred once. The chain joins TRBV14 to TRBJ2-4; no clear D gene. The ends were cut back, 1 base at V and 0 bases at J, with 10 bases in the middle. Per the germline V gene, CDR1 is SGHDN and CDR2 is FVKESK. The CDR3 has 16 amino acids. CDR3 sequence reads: CASSQGSLLAKNIQYF. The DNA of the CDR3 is TGTGCCAGCAGCCAAGGCAGTCTTCTAGCCAAAAACATTCAGTACTTC.

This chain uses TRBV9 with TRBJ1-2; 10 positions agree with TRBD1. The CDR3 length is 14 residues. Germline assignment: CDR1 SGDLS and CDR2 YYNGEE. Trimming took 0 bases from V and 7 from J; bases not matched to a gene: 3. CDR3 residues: CASSVVTGGIGYTF. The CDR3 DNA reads TGTGCCAGCAGCGTAGTGACAGGGGGCATTGGCTACACCTTC.

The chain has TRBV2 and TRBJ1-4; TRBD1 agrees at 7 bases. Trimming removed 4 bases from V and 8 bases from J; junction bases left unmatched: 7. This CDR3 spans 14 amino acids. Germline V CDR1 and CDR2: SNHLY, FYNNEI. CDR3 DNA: TGTGCCAGCAGTGTTGAGGGGGCGGAAGAAAAACTGTTTTTT. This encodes CASSVEGAEEKLFF.

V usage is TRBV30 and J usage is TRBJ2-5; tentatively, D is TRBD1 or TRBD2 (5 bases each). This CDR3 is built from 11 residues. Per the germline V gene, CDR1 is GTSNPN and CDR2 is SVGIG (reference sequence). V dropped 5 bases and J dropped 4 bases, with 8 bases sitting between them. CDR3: CAWQGPETQYF. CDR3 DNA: TGTGCCTGGCAGGGACCAGAGACCCAGTACTTC.

The CDR3 protein is CASSLRQGHEQYF. The CDR3 DNA follows: TGTGCCAGCAGTTTGAGGCAGGGTCACGAGCAGTACTTC. This rearrangement joins TRBV12-3 or TRBV12-4 to TRBJ2-7, with D perhaps matching TRBD1 (5 bases). V was pared by 3 bases and J by 5 bases, with 11 bases between. The CDR3 has 13 residues.

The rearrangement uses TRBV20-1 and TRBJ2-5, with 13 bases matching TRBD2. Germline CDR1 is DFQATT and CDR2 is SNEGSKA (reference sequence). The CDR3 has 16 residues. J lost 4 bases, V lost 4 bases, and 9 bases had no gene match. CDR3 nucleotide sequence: TGCAGTGCTACCAAACCCACTAGCGGGGGGGGAGAGACCCAGTACTTC. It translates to CSATKPTSGGGETQYF.